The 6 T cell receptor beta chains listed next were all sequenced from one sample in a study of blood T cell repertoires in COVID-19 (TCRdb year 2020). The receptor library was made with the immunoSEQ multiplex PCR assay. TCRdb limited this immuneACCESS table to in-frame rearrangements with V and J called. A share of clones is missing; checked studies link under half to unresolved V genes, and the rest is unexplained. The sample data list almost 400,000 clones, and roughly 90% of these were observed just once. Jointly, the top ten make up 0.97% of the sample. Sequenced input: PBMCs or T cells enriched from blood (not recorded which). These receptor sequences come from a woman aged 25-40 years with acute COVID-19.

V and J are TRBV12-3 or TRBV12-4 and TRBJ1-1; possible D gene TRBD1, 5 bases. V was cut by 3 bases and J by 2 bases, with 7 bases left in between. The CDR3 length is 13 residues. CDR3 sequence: CASSFGANTEAFF. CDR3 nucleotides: TGTGCCAGCAGTTTTGGGGCCAACACTGAAGCTTTCTTT.

The CDR3 region is CASSQDPGQGFGEQYF. CDR3 bases: TGCGCCAGCAGCCAAGATCCTGGACAGGGGTTTGGCGAGCAGTACTTC. The V and J genes are TRBV4-3 and TRBJ2-7; 9 positions match TRBD1. Trimming at V came to 0 bases and at J to 6 bases, leaving 9 bases not matched to a gene. Germline loops: CDR1 LGHNA, CDR2 YSLEER. CDR3 length equals 16 residues.

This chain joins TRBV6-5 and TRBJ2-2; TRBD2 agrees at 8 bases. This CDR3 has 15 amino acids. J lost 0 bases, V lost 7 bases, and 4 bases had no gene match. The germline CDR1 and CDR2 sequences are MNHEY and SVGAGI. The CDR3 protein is CASTREGPNTGELFF. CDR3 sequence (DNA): TGTGCCAGCACTCGGGAGGGTCCGAACACCGGGGAGCTGTTTTTT.

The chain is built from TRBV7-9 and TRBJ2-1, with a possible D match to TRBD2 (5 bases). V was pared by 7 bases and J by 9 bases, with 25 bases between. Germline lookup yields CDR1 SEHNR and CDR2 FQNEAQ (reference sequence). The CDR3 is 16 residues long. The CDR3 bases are TGTGCCAGCACCCTCCTCGGACTTCTCAATTACGGTGAGCAGTTCTTC. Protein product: CASTLLGLLNYGEQFF.

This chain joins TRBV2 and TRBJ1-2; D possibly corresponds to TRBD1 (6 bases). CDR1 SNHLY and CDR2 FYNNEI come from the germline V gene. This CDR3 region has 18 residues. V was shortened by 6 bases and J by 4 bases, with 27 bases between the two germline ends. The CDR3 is CASSPLRFPTGSGYGYTF. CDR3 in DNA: TGTGCCAGCAGCCCCCTGCGGTTCCCAACAGGGTCAGGCTATGGCTACACCTTC.

The CDR3 protein is CASSQGSGGAWETQYF. CDR3 coding DNA: TGTGCCAGCAGTCAGGGTAGCGGGGGGGCGTGGGAGACCCAGTACTTC. The gene calls are TRBV7-2 and TRBJ2-5, with 11 bases identical to TRBD2. Trimming removed 6 bases from V and 5 bases from J; junction bases left unmatched: 11. Germline lookup yields CDR1 SGHTA and CDR2 FQGNSA. The CDR3 has 16 amino acids.